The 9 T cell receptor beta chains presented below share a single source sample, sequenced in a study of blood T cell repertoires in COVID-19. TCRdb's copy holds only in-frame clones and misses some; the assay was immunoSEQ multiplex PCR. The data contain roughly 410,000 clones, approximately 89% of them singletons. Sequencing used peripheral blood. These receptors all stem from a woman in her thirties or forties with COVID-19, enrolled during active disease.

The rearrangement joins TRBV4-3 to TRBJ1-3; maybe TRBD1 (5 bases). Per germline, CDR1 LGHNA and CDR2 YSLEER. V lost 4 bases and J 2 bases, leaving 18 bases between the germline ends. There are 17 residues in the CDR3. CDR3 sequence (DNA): TGCGCCAGCAGCCCCGCCGTGCCGAGCAGGGCTGGAAACACCATATATTTT. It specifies CASSPAVPSRAGNTIYF.

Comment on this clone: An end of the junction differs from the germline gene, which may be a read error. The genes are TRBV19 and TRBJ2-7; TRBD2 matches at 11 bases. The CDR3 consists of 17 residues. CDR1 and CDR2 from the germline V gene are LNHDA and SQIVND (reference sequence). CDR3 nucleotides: TGTGCCAGTAGTATTCTCACTAGCGGGGGTGCTTCCTACAAGCAGTACTTC. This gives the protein CASSILTSGGASYKQYF.

The CDR3, as DNA: TGTGCCAGCACCTTTGATCGGGTATATGGCTACACCTTC. It is translated as CASTFDRVYGYTF. This rearrangement joins TRBV12-3 or TRBV12-4 to TRBJ1-2; D not certain. This CDR3 region has 13 residues. The V end lost 7 bases, the J end lost 5 bases, and 14 bases lay between the germline ends.

For the CDR3, the DNA is TGTGCCAGCAGACCGGGACAGATTAGCAATCAGCCCCAGCATTTT. It encodes CASRPGQISNQPQHF. The chain is built from TRBV27 and TRBJ1-5, with 7 bases identical to TRBD1. CDR1 MNHEY and CDR2 SMNVEV come from the germline V gene (reference sequence). This CDR3 region has 15 residues. V lost 6 bases, J lost 0 bases, and 5 bases stayed unmatched.

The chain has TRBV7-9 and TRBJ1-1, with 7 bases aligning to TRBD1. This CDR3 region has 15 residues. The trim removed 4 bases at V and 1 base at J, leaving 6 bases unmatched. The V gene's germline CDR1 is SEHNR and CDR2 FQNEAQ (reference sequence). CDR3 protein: CASSSTAGGNTEAFF. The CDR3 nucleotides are TGTGCCAGCAGCTCCACGGCAGGGGGGAACACTGAAGCTTTCTTT.

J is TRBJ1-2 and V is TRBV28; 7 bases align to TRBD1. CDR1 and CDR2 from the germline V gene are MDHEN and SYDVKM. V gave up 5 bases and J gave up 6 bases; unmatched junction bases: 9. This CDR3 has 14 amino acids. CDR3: CASSQYRDSNGYTF. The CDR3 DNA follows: TGTGCCAGCAGTCAATATCGGGACAGCAATGGCTACACCTTC.

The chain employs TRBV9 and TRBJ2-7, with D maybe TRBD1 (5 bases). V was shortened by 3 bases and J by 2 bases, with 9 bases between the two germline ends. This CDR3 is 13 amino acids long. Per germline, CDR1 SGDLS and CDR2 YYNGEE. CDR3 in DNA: TGTGCCAGCAGCGCTACAGGAGCCTACGAGCAGTACTTC. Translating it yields CASSATGAYEQYF.

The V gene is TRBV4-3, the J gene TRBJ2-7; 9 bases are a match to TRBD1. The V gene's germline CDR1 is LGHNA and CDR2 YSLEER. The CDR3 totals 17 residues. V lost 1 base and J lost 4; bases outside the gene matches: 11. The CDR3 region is CASSQAAPGQGIYEQYF. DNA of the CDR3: TGCGCCAGCAGCCAAGCCGCCCCGGGACAGGGTATTTACGAGCAGTACTTC.

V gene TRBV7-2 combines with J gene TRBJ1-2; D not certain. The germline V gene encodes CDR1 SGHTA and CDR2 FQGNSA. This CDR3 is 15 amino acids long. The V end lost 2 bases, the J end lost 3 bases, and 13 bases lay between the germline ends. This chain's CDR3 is CASSLRGGEYYGYTF. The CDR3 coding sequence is TGTGCCAGCAGCTTAAGAGGAGGAGAATACTATGGCTACACCTTC.